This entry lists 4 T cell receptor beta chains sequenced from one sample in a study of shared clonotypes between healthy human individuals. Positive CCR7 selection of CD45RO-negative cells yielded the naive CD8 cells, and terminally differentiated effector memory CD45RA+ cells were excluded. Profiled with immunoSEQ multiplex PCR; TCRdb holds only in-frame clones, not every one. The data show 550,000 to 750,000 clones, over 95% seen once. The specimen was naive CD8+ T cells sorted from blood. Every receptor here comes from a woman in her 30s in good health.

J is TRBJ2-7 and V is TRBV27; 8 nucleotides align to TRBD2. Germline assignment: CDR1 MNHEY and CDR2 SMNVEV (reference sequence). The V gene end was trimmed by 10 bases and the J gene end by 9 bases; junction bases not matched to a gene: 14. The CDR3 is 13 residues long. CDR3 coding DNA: TGTGCCACCAAGGGAGCGGGGGCCCTTGGGCAGTACTTC. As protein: CATKGAGALGQYF.

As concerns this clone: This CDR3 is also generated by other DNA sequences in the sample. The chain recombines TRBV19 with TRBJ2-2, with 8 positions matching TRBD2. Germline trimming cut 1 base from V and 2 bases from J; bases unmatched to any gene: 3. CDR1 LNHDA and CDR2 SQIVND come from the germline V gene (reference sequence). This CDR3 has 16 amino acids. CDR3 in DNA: TGTGCCAGTAGTATAGCTAGCGGGCTTAACACCGGGGAGCTGTTTTTT. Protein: CASSIASGLNTGELFF.

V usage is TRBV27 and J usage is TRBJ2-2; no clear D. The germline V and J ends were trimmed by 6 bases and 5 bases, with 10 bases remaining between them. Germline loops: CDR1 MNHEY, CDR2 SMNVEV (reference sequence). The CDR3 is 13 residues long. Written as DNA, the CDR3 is TGTGCCAGCAGCCAGCTAGTAACCGGGGAGCTGTTTTTT. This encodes CASSQLVTGELFF.

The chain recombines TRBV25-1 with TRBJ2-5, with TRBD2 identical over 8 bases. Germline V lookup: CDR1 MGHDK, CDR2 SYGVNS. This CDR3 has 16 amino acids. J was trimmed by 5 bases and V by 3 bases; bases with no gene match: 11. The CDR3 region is CASSDLSGSVAETQYF. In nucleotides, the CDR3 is TGTGCCAGCAGTGATTTAAGCGGGAGTGTCGCTGAGACCCAGTACTTC.